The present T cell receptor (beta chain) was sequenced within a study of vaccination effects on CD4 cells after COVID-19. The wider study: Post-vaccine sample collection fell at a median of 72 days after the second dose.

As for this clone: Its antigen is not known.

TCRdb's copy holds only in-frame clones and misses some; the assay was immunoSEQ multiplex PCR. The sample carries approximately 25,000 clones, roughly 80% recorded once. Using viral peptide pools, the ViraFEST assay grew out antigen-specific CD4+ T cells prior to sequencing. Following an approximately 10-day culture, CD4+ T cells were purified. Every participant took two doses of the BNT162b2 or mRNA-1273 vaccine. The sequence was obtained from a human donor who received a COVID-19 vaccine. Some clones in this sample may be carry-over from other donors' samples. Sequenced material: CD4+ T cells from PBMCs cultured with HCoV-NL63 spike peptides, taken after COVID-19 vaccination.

CDR3 in DNA: TGTGCCATCAGTGAGGCAGGAGGGGGCTATGAGCAGTTCTTC. Amino acids: CAISEAGGGYEQFF. This chain joins TRBV10-3 and TRBJ2-1; D may be TRBD1 (7 bases). The germline gives CDR1 ENHRY, CDR2 SYGVKD. V lost 2 bases and J lost 8, with 13 bases in between. The CDR3 is made up of 14 amino acids.